This T cell receptor beta chain appears in the sequencing data of a study of response to subunit inactivated influenza vaccine. CDR1 is MNHEY and CDR2 is SMNVEV in the germline V gene (reference sequence). This CDR3 comprises 13 residues. V gave up 3 bases and J gave up 7 bases, with 12 bases separating them. A note on this clonotype: What it binds is not known.

TCRdb reanalysed the RT-PCR reads using MiXCR and keeps one entry per CDR3 protein. The profile covers 290,000 or so distinct CDR3 sequences, with roughly 22% appearing a single time and about a tenth taken by the ten largest. Broader study findings: Few new T cells, the authors suggested, are recruited by each seasonal influenza vaccination.

The sequencing here drew on PBMCs from blood, taken approximately 20 months after vaccination. The V and J genes are TRBV27 and TRBJ1-2, with D perhaps matching TRBD1 (5 bases). This TCR was sampled from a man between 50 and 75 years old who received an inactivated influenza vaccine. CDR3 nucleotide sequence: TGTGCCAGCAGTTTTAACGGGGCGCGTGGCTACACCTTC. Translated, it gives CASSFNGARGYTF.